The entry below describes one T cell receptor (beta chain). Its antigen is not known. Using immunoSEQ multiplex PCR, the repertoire was profiled, and TCRdb retains in-frame clones only, with some absent. Here the sample spans some 90,000 clones, about 90% being singletons. The source of the sample is a study of OX40 agonist ivuxolimab in advanced cancers. Study background: Therapy given before enrollment (anti-PD-1, anti-PD-L1 or anti-CTLA-4) was allowed, and 40% had some. General study findings and limits: By week 6 at 0.1 to 3.0 mg/kg, blood CD4+ and CD8+ T cells had expanded clonally.

Germline assignment: CDR1 SGHTA and CDR2 FQGNSA. CDR3 length equals 16 residues. Trimming stripped 0 bases from V and 0 bases from J, with 9 bases between. Source: CD4+ or CD8+ T cells sorted from blood, taken in a trial of the OX40 agonist ivuxolimab. The rearrangement links TRBV7-2 to TRBJ1-3; D ambiguous. The receptor was isolated from an adult with an advanced solid tumor such as melanoma, head and neck, liver or kidney cancer. This chain's CDR3 is CASSLAHTSSGNTIYF. CDR3 DNA: TGTGCCAGCAGCTTAGCGCACACGAGCTCTGGAAACACCATATATTTT.